This TCR beta chain came from a study of a mutant IDH1 vaccine in newly diagnosed glioma. Study overall: Vaccination was launched 4-6 weeks after radiotherapy alone, or with temozolomide cycles. Patients under treatment included 62.5% males and around 38% females and had a mean age of approximately 40 years.

Notes on this clone: Its specificity is not known.

The study's findings and limits: Pseudoprogression seemed unrelated to changes in top peripheral T cell clonotypes.

Time point defined: week 11, during vaccination. Doses consisted of 300 ug of mutant IDH1 20-mer peptide each, paired with topical imiquimod. Donors had new WHO grade 3 or 4 IDH1-mutant, ATRX-lost astrocytomas. Clones were read by immunoSEQ multiplex PCR, and TCRdb kept only the in-frame ones, dropping some. Of tens of thousands of clones listed, 90% are singletons. This clonotype was sampled from a man aged 18-30 years with glioma. The sequencing used PBMCs, collected from a glioma patient whose treatment included an IDH1 peptide vaccine.

The DNA of the CDR3 is TGTGCCAGCAGCCACCCACTAGCGGGTCACAATGAGCAGTTCTTC. Protein: CASSHPLAGHNEQFF. The chain uses TRBV14 and TRBJ2-1, with 9 bases identical to TRBD2. Germline V gene sequence: CDR1 SGHDN, CDR2 FVKESK. This CDR3 contains 15 residues. Germline trimming cut 3 bases from V and 5 bases from J; bases unmatched to any gene: 5. The full variable domain, with the rest looked up from reference TRBV14 and TRBJ2-1, is EAGVTQFPSHSVIEKGQTVTLRCDPISGHDNLYWYRRVMGKEIKFLLHFVKESKQDESGMPNNRFLAERTGGTYSTLKVQPAELEDSGVYFCASSHPLAGHNEQFFGPGTRLTVL.